The 29 T cell receptor beta chains presented below share a single source sample, sequenced in a study of T cell responses to AZD1222 COVID-19 vaccine (dated by TCRdb to the early 2020s). Libraries were made using the immunoSEQ multiplex PCR assay. TCRdb limited this immuneACCESS table to in-frame rearrangements with V and J called. A share of clones is missing; checked studies link under half to unresolved V genes, and the rest is unexplained. For this sample there are approximately 50,000 clones; about 83% appear just once. The ten largest make up under 7.5% of the sample. What the time point label conveys for this sample: baseline before first vaccination. The material was peripheral blood, obtained on day 0 of AZD1222 vaccination. These receptor sequences come from an adult in good health.

This clone was observed a few times. This rearrangement joins TRBV27 to TRBJ2-7; 10 bases map to TRBD2. After removal of 3 bases from V and 3 bases from J, the junction contained 8 bases not matched to a gene. The V gene's germline CDR1 is MNHEY and CDR2 SMNVEV (reference sequence). The CDR3 has 16 amino acids. CDR3 loop: CASSLGSGRAVYEQYF. CDR3 in DNA: TGTGCCAGCAGTTTGGGGAGCGGGAGGGCGGTCTACGAGCAGTACTTC.

The genes are TRBV28 and TRBJ2-5; D might be TRBD1 (6 bases). Germline-derived CDR1 and CDR2 are MDHEN and SYDVKM. The V and J ends lost 3 bases and 2 bases respectively, with 10 bases between them. The length of the CDR3 is 14 residues. The CDR3 DNA reads as TGTGCCAGCAGTTTCCAGGGGCGGCAAGAGACCCAGTACTTC. The encoded protein is CASSFQGRQETQYF.

The chain links TRBV10-1 to TRBJ2-4, with D perhaps being TRBD1 or TRBD2 (6 bases each). Per germline, CDR1 WNHNN and CDR2 SYGVQD (reference sequence). Trimming removed 5 bases at V and 0 bases at J, with 14 bases between. The length of the CDR3 is 16 residues. The CDR3: CASSNEGGLAKNIQYF. CDR3 sequence (DNA): TGCGCCAGCAGTAATGAGGGGGGACTAGCCAAAAACATTCAGTACTTC.

This clone came up a few times. This chain joins TRBV27 and TRBJ2-1; D might be TRBD2 (6 bases). This CDR3 has 15 amino acids. Trimming took 6 bases from V and 0 from J, leaving 12 bases between them. CDR1 is MNHEY, CDR2 SMNVEV, per germline (reference sequence). CDR3 in amino acids: CASRGGTGSYNEQFF. CDR3 DNA: TGTGCCAGCAGGGGCGGGACGGGCTCCTACAATGAGCAGTTCTTC.

V usage is TRBV9 and J usage is TRBJ2-1; D call uncertain. The length of the CDR3 is 12 residues. Germline V gives CDR1 SGDLS, CDR2 YYNGEE. Trimming removed 0 bases from V and 10 bases from J, with 8 bases in between. The CDR3 protein is CASSVDLAEQFF. The CDR3 DNA reads as TGTGCCAGCAGCGTAGATTTAGCCGAGCAGTTCTTC.

In this sample, this clone turned up a few times. The chain links TRBV19 to TRBJ2-5, with 13 nucleotides matching TRBD2. The germline V gene encodes CDR1 LNHDA and CDR2 SQIVND (reference sequence). The CDR3 consists of 17 residues. The V gene end was trimmed by 3 bases and the J gene end by 5 bases; junction bases not matched to a gene: 9. CDR3 region: CASSITRTSGSGETQYF. The CDR3 DNA sequence: TGTGCCAGTAGTATTACTCGGACTAGCGGGAGTGGTGAGACCCAGTACTTC.

The chain recombines TRBV10-2 with TRBJ1-1; 7 positions match TRBD1. The germline CDR1 and CDR2 sequences are WSHSY and SAAADI. J was trimmed by 2 bases and V by 8 bases; bases with no gene match: 5. CDR3 length equals 13 residues. CDR3 in DNA: TGCGCCAGCGGCAGGGGGGATAACACTGAAGCTTTCTTT. It codes for CASGRGDNTEAFF.

The chain uses TRBV18 and TRBJ1-1; D is perhaps TRBD1 (6 bases). This CDR3 spans 13 amino acids. Germline assignment: CDR1 KGHSH and CDR2 LQKENI. Trimming took 2 bases from V and 8 from J, leaving 12 bases between them. The CDR3 coding sequence is TGTGCCAGCTCACCAGGGGGCGATATGGAAGCTTTCTTT. It yields the protein CASSPGGDMEAFF.

This sequence joins TRBV19 and TRBJ1-3, with D hard to call. The germline V and J ends were trimmed by 7 bases and 0 bases, with 13 bases remaining between them. Germline V gives CDR1 LNHDA, CDR2 SQIVND (reference sequence). The CDR3 covers 15 residues. Here the CDR3 DNA reads TGTGCCAGTAAACCTCAAAGCATCTCTGGAAACACCATATATTTT. Protein product: CASKPQSISGNTIYF.

This clone was detected only a few times. This sequence joins TRBV7-8 and TRBJ2-3; 7 bases fit TRBD2. V lost 5 bases, J lost 0 bases, and 5 bases stayed unmatched. The CDR3 spans 15 residues. Germline CDR1 SGHVS, CDR2 FQNEAQ. CDR3 residues: CASSPIAGSTDTQYF. The CDR3 coding sequence is TGTGCCAGCAGCCCAATAGCGGGTAGCACAGATACGCAGTATTTT.

This clone was observed a few times. The chain combines TRBV6-2 or TRBV6-3 with TRBJ2-7; D is undetermined. The V gene's germline CDR1 is MNHEY and CDR2 SVGEGT. The CDR3 extends over 12 amino acids. The V end was cut by 2 bases, the J end by 3 bases, with 5 bases between. The CDR3 region has the DNA TGTGCCAGCAGTTACGTGAGCTACGAGCAGTACTTC. Protein sequence: CASSYVSYEQYF.

V is TRBV29-1 and J is TRBJ1-5; possibly TRBD1 for D (6 bases). Germline loops: CDR1 SQVTM, CDR2 ANQGSEA. The V gene lost 7 bases and the J gene lost 0 bases, with 7 bases spanning the gap. The CDR3 extends over 12 amino acids. CDR3 nucleotides: TGCAGCGAGACAGGTAGCAATCAGCCCCAGCATTTT. This sequence encodes CSETGSNQPQHF.

About this clone: Distinct nucleotide sequences in the sample also encode this CDR3. This chain connects TRBV18 to TRBJ2-3; D ambiguous. V lost 3 bases to trimming and J lost 6 bases, with 10 bases between them. CDR3 length: 13 residues. Germline CDR1 reads KGHSH; CDR2 reads LQKENI. The CDR3 loop is CASSPTNGDTQYF. CDR3 DNA sequence: TGTGCCAGCTCACCCACCAACGGCGATACGCAGTATTTT. The full variable domain, with the rest looked up from reference TRBV18 and TRBJ2-3, is NAGVMQNPRHLVRRRGQEARLRCSPMKGHSHVYWYRQLPEEGLKFMVYLQKENIIDESGMPKERFSAEFPKEGPSILRIQQVVRGDSAAYFCASSPTNGDTQYFGPGTRLTVL.

The V gene is TRBV11-2, the J gene TRBJ2-7; 7 bases line up with TRBD2. J was trimmed by 2 bases and V by 4 bases; bases with no gene match: 14. Germline V CDR1 and CDR2: SGHAT, FQNNGV. This CDR3 is built from 17 residues. The CDR3 spells CASSYQTRLALPYEQYF. The DNA for the CDR3 is TGTGCCAGCAGCTACCAGACTAGACTAGCCCTGCCCTACGAGCAGTACTTC. Using reference TRBV11-2 and TRBJ2-7 for the parts outside the CDR3, the full variable domain is EAGVAQSPRYKIIEKRQSVAFWCNPISGHATLYWYQQILGQGPKLLIQFQNNGVVDDSQLPKDRFSAERLKGVDSTLKIQPAKLEDSAVYLCASSYQTRLALPYEQYFGPGTRLTVT.

The chain joins TRBV5-4 to TRBJ1-1; D is undetermined. Germline V gene lookup returns CDR1 SGHNT and CDR2 YYREEE (reference sequence). Trimming left V 0 bases short and J 8 bases short, with 11 bases between. The CDR3 loop spans 13 amino acids. The CDR3 coding sequence is TGTGCCAGCAGCTTGGGGCCAAGGGCCGAAGCTTTCTTT. Amino acids: CASSLGPRAEAFF.

This clone was picked up a small number of times. This chain joins TRBV7-2 and TRBJ1-3; 12 nucleotides agree with TRBD1. The V gene's germline CDR1 is SGHTA and CDR2 FQGNSA. The CDR3 has 17 residues. The J segment lost 3 bases and the V segment lost 1 base, leaving 4 bases of the junction unmatched. The CDR3 region is CASSLGGTGGRGNTIYF. CDR3 DNA sequence: TGTGCCAGCAGCTTAGGGGGGACAGGGGGCCGTGGAAACACCATATATTTT.

This clone was recorded only once. CDR3 in amino acids: CASSLLLMNEQFF. Written as DNA, the CDR3 is TGTGCCAGCAGTTTATTACTAATGAATGAGCAGTTCTTC. V gene TRBV28 combines with J gene TRBJ2-1; D unresolved. Trimming removed 1 base at V and 7 bases at J, with 8 bases between. Germline V gives CDR1 MDHEN, CDR2 SYDVKM. This CDR3 contains 13 residues. Supplemented by reference TRBV28 and TRBJ2-1, the full variable domain reads DVKVTQSSRYLVKRTGEKVFLECVQDMDHENMFWYRQDPGLGLRLIYFSYDVKMKEKGDIPEGYSVSREKKERFSLILESASTNQTSMYLCASSLLLMNEQFFGPGTRLTVL.

Remarks on this clone: Germline is not matched at one junction end, which may reflect a read error. The chain joins TRBV7-7 to TRBJ2-1; 8 nucleotides line up with TRBD1. The CDR3 consists of 15 residues. The germline V gene has CDR1 SSHAT and CDR2 FNYEAQ (reference sequence). The CDR3 loop reads CASSPDRVLNNEQFF. Written as DNA, the CDR3 is TGTGCTAGCAGTCCGGACAGGGTACTAAACAATGAGCAGTTCTTC.

This CDR3 reads CASSVGTQGAEKLFF. Written as DNA, the CDR3 is TGTGCCAGCAGCGTCGGGACTCAGGGTGCTGAAAAACTGTTTTTT. This chain joins TRBV9 and TRBJ1-4, with D possibly TRBD1 on 5 matching bases. Per germline, CDR1 SGDLS and CDR2 YYNGEE. The CDR3 contains 15 residues. The ends were cut back, 2 bases at V and 7 bases at J, with 15 bases in the middle.

The chain carries TRBV5-1 and TRBJ1-1, with 8 nucleotides matching TRBD1. The V gene end was trimmed by 4 bases and the J gene end by 0 bases; junction bases not matched to a gene: 2. The CDR3 consists of 14 residues. The germline CDR1 and CDR2 sequences are SGHRS and YFSETQ. The CDR3 here is CASSIQGVNTEAFF. CDR3 bases: TGCGCCAGCAGCATACAGGGGGTGAACACTGAAGCTTTCTTT. The variable domain in full, with the rest retrieved from reference TRBV5-1 and TRBJ1-1, is KAGVTQTPRYLIKTRGQQVTLSCSPISGHRSVSWYQQTPGQGLQFLFEYFSETQRNKGNFPGRFSGRQFSNSRSEMNVSTLELGDSALYLCASSIQGVNTEAFFGQGTRLTVV.

This chain connects TRBV9 to TRBJ2-3, with D uncertain. Germline V lookup: CDR1 SGDLS, CDR2 YYNGEE. This CDR3 has 13 amino acids. The V and J ends lost 0 bases and 4 bases respectively, with 6 bases between them. CDR3 sequence (DNA): TGTGCCAGCAGCGTAGCTGTAGCAGATACGCAGTATTTT. Translation gives CASSVAVADTQYF. Complete variable domain (other parts from reference TRBV9 and TRBJ2-3): DSGVTQTPKHLITATGQRVTLRCSPRSGDLSVYWYQQSLDQGLQFLIQYYNGEERAKGNILERFSAQQFPDLHSELNLSSLELGDSALYFCASSVAVADTQYFGPGTRLTVL.

The rearrangement links TRBV10-3 to TRBJ2-5; D tentatively reads TRBD1 or TRBD2 (6 bases each). The ends were cut back, 0 bases at V and 5 bases at J, with 16 bases in the middle. Germline V lookup: CDR1 ENHRY, CDR2 SYGVKD. CDR3 length equals 16 residues. The CDR3 is CAISESRQGRSETQYF. Written as DNA, the CDR3 is TGTGCCATCAGTGAGTCGAGGCAGGGGAGGTCGGAGACCCAGTACTTC.

The chain combines TRBV5-1 with TRBJ1-1; 8 bases map to TRBD1. The CDR3 totals 15 residues. In germline, CDR1 is SGHRS, CDR2 YFSETQ. Trimming cost V 4 bases and J 4 bases; bases outside gene matches: 9. The CDR3 protein is CASSRGQGVGTEAFF. The CDR3 DNA is TGCGCCAGCAGCCGCGGACAGGGAGTAGGCACTGAAGCTTTCTTT.

This chain joins TRBV7-9 and TRBJ1-2, with a weak D call TRBD1 (5 bases). The V gene lost 1 base and the J gene lost 4 bases, with 7 bases spanning the gap. The CDR3 is 13 amino acids. CDR1 and CDR2 from the germline V gene are SEHNR and FQNEAQ (reference sequence). CDR3 region: CASSLEQVYGYTF. In DNA, the CDR3 is TGTGCCAGCAGCTTAGAACAGGTCTATGGCTACACCTTC.

This clone was observed once. The V and J genes are TRBV6-2 or TRBV6-3 and TRBJ2-1; D perhaps matches TRBD2 (5 bases). Trimming cost V 8 bases and J 8 bases, with 13 bases left between them. The CDR3 has 12 residues. The V gene's germline CDR1 is MNHEY and CDR2 SVGEGT. The CDR3 bases are TGTGCCAGCCGCCGGGGTTATCATGAGCAGTTCTTC. Protein: CASRRGYHEQFF.

This clone was detected only a few times. The J gene is TRBJ1-2, the V gene TRBV5-4; 12 bases are shared with TRBD1. Trimming at V came to 1 base and at J to 8 bases, leaving 3 bases not matched to a gene. The germline V gene has CDR1 SGHNT and CDR2 YYREEE (reference sequence). The CDR3 sequence is 14 residues long. CDR3 sequence: CASSLLGTGGGYTF. In nucleotides, the CDR3 is TGTGCCAGCAGCTTGTTAGGGACAGGGGGCGGCTACACCTTC. Variable domain in full (rest from reference TRBV5-4 and TRBJ1-2): ETGVTQSPTHLIKTRGQQVTLRCSSQSGHNTVSWYQQALGQGPQFIFQYYREEENGRGNFPPRFSGLQFPNYSSELNVNALELDDSALYLCASSLLGTGGGYTFGSGTRLTVV.

This clone was recorded a few times. The CDR3 loop reads CASRTRFLGGREQFF. Here the CDR3 DNA reads TGTGCCAGTCGGACTAGATTCCTAGGAGGACGTGAGCAGTTCTTC. V is TRBV19 and J is TRBJ2-1; 7 bases map to TRBD2. Looked up from germline, CDR1 is LNHDA and CDR2 is SQIVND (reference sequence). The CDR3 totals 15 residues. The J segment lost 9 bases and the V segment lost 8 bases, leaving 16 bases of the junction unmatched.

The chain couples TRBV3-1 (or the pseudogene TRBV3-2) to TRBJ1-2; a weak D match, TRBD1 (5 bases). Trimming took 1 base from V and 8 from J, leaving 11 bases between them. The CDR3 covers 13 residues. Germline V gene lookup returns CDR1 LGHDT and CDR2 YNNKEL (reference sequence). The CDR3 DNA follows: TGTGCCAGCAGCCAAGGCGGGGCTTTCGGCTACACCTTC. Its protein product is CASSQGGAFGYTF.

This clone was observed once. V gene TRBV5-1 combines with J gene TRBJ1-1; weak D call: TRBD1 (6 bases). V shed 5 bases and J shed 1 base, with 12 bases lying between them. This CDR3 has 14 amino acids. The germline V gene has CDR1 SGHRS and CDR2 YFSETQ. The DNA of the CDR3 is TGCGCCAGCAGGCTAAGGGACACGAACACTGAAGCTTTCTTT. Its translation is CASRLRDTNTEAFF.